One and the same sample provided the 3 T cell receptor beta chains below, sequenced in a study of T-cell memory formation after mild COVID-19. TCRdb called the 5' RACE reads again in MiXCR, with one record for every CDR3 protein. The data contain some 290,000 distinct CDR3 sequences, roughly 16% of them singletons. The specimen sequenced was PBMCs or a T cell subset sorted from them (not recorded which). The receptor set was obtained from a man between 18 and 35 years old who had mild COVID-19 (a few samples of this study predate the infection). Cell type and time point are not known.

This clonotype was counted only a few times. The chain is built from TRBV4-2 and TRBJ2-2, with 7 bases fitting TRBD1. The CDR3 is 15 residues long. The germline V gene has CDR1 LGHNA and CDR2 YNFKEQ. J was trimmed by 5 bases and V by 4 bases; bases with no gene match: 7. CDR3 in DNA: TGTGCCAGCAGCCTAGGGGACAGCCGTACCGGGGAGCTGTTTTTT. Protein: CASSLGDSRTGELFF.

A few counts support this clonotype. CDR3 bases: TGTGCCAGCAGCCAACCACGCTGGGAAGAGACCCAGTACTTC. Translation gives CASSQPRWEETQYF. The rearrangement joins TRBV6-5 to TRBJ2-5, with no clear D. There are 14 residues in the CDR3. Germline V gene data show CDR1 as MNHEY and CDR2 as SVGAGI. V lost 6 bases to trimming and J lost 3 bases, with 14 bases between them.

This clonotype was seen many times. The V call is TRBV3-1, the J call TRBJ2-7; tentative D call: TRBD1 (5 bases). The CDR3 totals 13 residues. The germline V gene has CDR1 LGHDT and CDR2 YNNKEL (reference sequence). V was pared by 4 bases and J by 3 bases, with 10 bases between. The CDR3 spells CASSRGHDYEQYF. The CDR3 DNA is TGTGCCAGCAGCCGAGGACACGACTACGAGCAGTACTTC.